A single T cell receptor beta chain is shown here with its context. Which antigen it targets is not known. One base away there is no much larger clone; base qualities are not given. The data belong to a study of cytomegalovirus exposure and HLA in healthy donors (dated by TCRdb to the late 2010s). Study-wide context: According to a later analysis, one platform produced both the roughly 120 validation repertoires and the 666 repertoires of the first cohort. The study was designed to test whether signatures of past pathogen exposure could be identified by cataloging public T cell receptors. A separate validation cohort of some 130 different subjects was used in addition to the roughly 700-subject first cohort. The study combined high-throughput TCR immunosequencing, statistical association of individual TCRs with disease status, and machine learning to predict cytomegalovirus infection status. The investigation overall reported the following: A later analysis lacked HLA typing for the validation cohort, so it scored co-occurrence in that cohort across all 110 or so repertoires. In both the original and validation cohorts, the classifier was reported to diagnose cytomegalovirus status with high specificity and sensitivity. A total of 150 or so TCR beta chains were listed by the study as associated with cytomegalovirus. Across donors, most TCR sequences were observed very rarely, whereas some public TCRs were present in many individuals. A few of the identified cytomegalovirus-associated TCR beta chains were confirmed in vitro to be specific for cytomegalovirus antigens. The authors suggested that the approach could potentially be generalized to other disease states and immunological phenotypes. Of the cluster scores, 94% were above 0 in a later analysis, which found that TCRs clustered in the first cohort also tended to co-occur in the approximately 120 validation repertoires.

From the cysteine up to the phenylalanine, the CDR3 has a length of 16 residues. Kept here is only the CDR3 DNA, which spans 48 bases and is read in frame from base 1. From a lookup of the germline V gene (reference sequence), CDR1 and CDR2 are LNHDA and SQIVND. Unmatched junction bases come to 10, with V trimmed by 4 bases and J by 4 bases. The donors were included in the validation cohort of 120 subjects, a group kept apart from the approximately 650-subject first cohort. The library came from the immunoSEQ multiplex PCR assay. In the source study's methods: To diagnose cytomegalovirus status from the catalog of TCR beta chain sequences, a statistical classification framework was built. The clones in this table, taken by TCRdb from immuneACCESS, are in-frame only. Not every clone is retained; where verified, under half of the shortfall comes from an unresolved V gene, and the cause of the rest is unknown. D and trimming were read from the DNA, whereas the V and J calls and clone size are those reported in that table. The sample has about 220,000 clones on record, 85% to 95% of them singletons. The top ten clones comprise 0.8% to 1.2% of the sample.

The sequenced material came from PBMCs. This TCR was sampled from a woman aged 18-30 years in good health and CMV-seronegative. The chain uses TRBV19 and TRBJ2-5, with 9 bases in between that match TRBD1. The CDR3 region has the sequence CASSTPKQGAGETQYF. The nucleotides read TGTGCCAGTAGTACTCCCAAACAGGGGGCGGGAGAGACCCAGTACTTC.